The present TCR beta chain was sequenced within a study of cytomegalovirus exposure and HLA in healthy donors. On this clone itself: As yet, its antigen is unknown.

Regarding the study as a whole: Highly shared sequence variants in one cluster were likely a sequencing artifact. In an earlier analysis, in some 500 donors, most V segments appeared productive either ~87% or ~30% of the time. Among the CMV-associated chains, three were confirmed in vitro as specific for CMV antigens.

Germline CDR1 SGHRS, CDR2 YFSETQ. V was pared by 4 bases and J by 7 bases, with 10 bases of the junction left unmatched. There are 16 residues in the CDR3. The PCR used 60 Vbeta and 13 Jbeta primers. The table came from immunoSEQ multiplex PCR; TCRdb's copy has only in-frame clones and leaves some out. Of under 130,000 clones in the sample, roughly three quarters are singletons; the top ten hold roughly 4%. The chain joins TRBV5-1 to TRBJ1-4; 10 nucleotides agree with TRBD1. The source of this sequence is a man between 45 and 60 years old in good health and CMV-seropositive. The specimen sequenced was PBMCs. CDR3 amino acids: CASSAGPGTGVEKLFF. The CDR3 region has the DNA TGCGCCAGCAGCGCCGGCCCCGGGACAGGGGTTGAAAAACTGTTTTTT.